What follows are 30 T cell receptor beta chains derived from one specimen sequenced in a study of vaccination and CD4 T cells after COVID-19. As to treatment: approximately 9-day PBMC culture with coronavirus spike peptide pools or control peptides (ViraFEST assay). These receptors have no identified antigens. Oncomine TCR Beta short-read sequencing was applied to DNA from cultured CD4+ T cells. TCRdb re-called the PCR reads with MiXCR, one entry per CDR3 protein. The sample holds 15,000 to 20,000 distinct CDR3 sequences, roughly 45% seen once. Sequences were derived from CD4+ T cells from blood, cultured in vitro, sampled before SARS-CoV-2 vaccination. The receptors were sampled from a human donor who received a COVID-19 vaccine.

This rearrangement joins TRBV12-3 or TRBV12-4 to TRBJ1-2; 7 bases line up with TRBD1. V shed 4 bases and J 6 bases; nucleotides not matched to a gene: 17. This CDR3 is 17 amino acids long. The CDR3 DNA reads TGTGCCAGCAGTTCCTCCCTCAGATGGACAGGAGGTCATGGCTACACCTTC. Translation gives CASSSSLRWTGGHGYTF.

The chain employs TRBV20-1 and TRBJ1-5; D is possibly TRBD1 (6 bases). The CDR3 runs 14 residues. With 6 bases removed from V and 5 bases from J, the gap between germline ends came to 17 bases. Germline lookup yields CDR1 DFQATT and CDR2 SNEGSKA (reference sequence). This CDR3 reads CSAFLTGLDQPQHF. The CDR3 DNA sequence: TGCAGTGCCTTTTTGACAGGTCTGGATCAGCCCCAGCATTTT.

The chain joins TRBV7-2 to TRBJ1-2; a weak D match, TRBD1 (5 bases). Germline lookup yields CDR1 SGHTA and CDR2 FQGNSA. V was pared by 5 bases and J by 0 bases, with 19 bases between. This CDR3 contains 17 residues. The CDR3 region has the DNA TGTGCCAGCAGCCCGAGTGGAGGGGCCGAAGCTAACTATGGCTACACCTTC. Translated, it gives CASSPSGGAEANYGYTF.

This clonotype has more than one count but fewer than ten. The chain carries TRBV7-2 and TRBJ2-1, with D possibly being TRBD1 (8 bases). Trimming shortened V by 0 bases and J by 2 bases, and 20 bases separated the two germline ends. Germline V lookup: CDR1 SGHTA, CDR2 FQGNSA. The CDR3 spans 19 residues. CDR3 in DNA: TGTGCCAGCAGCTTAGCGAGGACAGGGAGGGAATTGGCCTACAATGAGCAGTTCTTC. Protein sequence: CASSLARTGRELAYNEQFF.

The rearrangement links TRBV2 to TRBJ1-3, with D hard to call. Per the germline V gene, CDR1 is SNHLY and CDR2 is FYNNEI. V lost 6 bases, J lost 0 bases, and 18 bases lay in between. This CDR3 has 17 residues. The CDR3: CASSVLWVGSSGNTIYF. In nucleotides, the CDR3 is TGTGCCAGCAGCGTCCTATGGGTCGGAAGCTCTGGAAACACCATATATTTT.

This rearrangement joins TRBV6-5 to TRBJ1-2, with 7 bases fitting TRBD1. The CDR3 contains 16 residues. Germline CDR1 MNHEY, CDR2 SVGAGI. The trim removed 0 bases at V and 4 bases at J, leaving 8 bases unmatched. The CDR3 loop is CASSYSRDSESYGYTF. CDR3 coding DNA: TGTGCCAGCAGTTACTCGAGGGACAGTGAATCCTATGGCTACACCTTC.

This chain joins TRBV5-6 and TRBJ2-5; 9 nucleotides line up with TRBD2. CDR3 size: 16 residues. V gave up 4 bases and J gave up 5 bases; unmatched junction bases: 12. Germline V CDR1 and CDR2: SGHDT, YYEEEE. The CDR3 loop reads CASSPTGAGGRETQYF. The CDR3 DNA is TGTGCCAGCAGCCCCACTGGGGCGGGGGGGCGTGAGACCCAGTACTTC.

This rearrangement joins TRBV10-3 to TRBJ2-3; possibly TRBD2 for D (5 bases). V lost 5 bases and J 3 bases, leaving 15 bases between the germline ends. The CDR3 contains 15 residues. CDR1 is ENHRY and CDR2 is SYGVKD in the germline V gene. The CDR3 here is CAISIGGRRTDTQYF. CDR3 in DNA: TGTGCCATCAGTATCGGAGGTCGAAGGACAGATACGCAGTATTTT.

This clonotype was seen only a few times. The gene calls are TRBV21-1 and TRBJ2-7; TRBD1, the table's D call, lacks a check against the DNA. TRBV21-1 is a pseudogene segment. The CDR3 runs to 15 residues. The CDR3 region has the DNA TGTGCCGGATACACCGGGCCGAGAGTGCGCTACGAGCAGTACTTC. Residues: CAGYTGPRVRYEQYF.

The V call is TRBV5-1, the J call TRBJ1-5; D is ambiguous. Between the trimmed V and J ends, which lost 5 bases and 0 bases, there was a span of 12 bases. The CDR3 is made up of 15 amino acids. The germline V gene has CDR1 SGHRS and CDR2 YFSETQ. The CDR3 is CASRIGLYSNQPQHF. The CDR3 DNA follows: TGCGCCAGCAGGATCGGGCTCTATAGCAATCAGCCCCAGCATTTT.

This chain connects TRBV6-5 to TRBJ2-2, with 9 nucleotides matching TRBD1. The CDR3 is made up of 15 amino acids. The germline V gene encodes CDR1 MNHEY and CDR2 SVGAGI. The J segment lost 9 bases and the V segment lost 2 bases, leaving 7 bases of the junction unmatched. CDR3 nucleotide sequence: TGTGCCAGCAGTTACGAGGGACAGGGTTACCGGGAGCTGTTTTTT. As protein: CASSYEGQGYRELFF.

The chain couples TRBV14 to TRBJ2-4, with TRBD2 identical over 7 bases. In germline, CDR1 is SGHDN, CDR2 FVKESK. V shed 3 bases and J 0 bases; nucleotides not matched to a gene: 5. CDR3 size: 16 residues. The DNA of the CDR3 is TGTGCCAGCAGCCATGCGCGGGGGTTAGCCAAAAACATTCAGTACTTC. Its protein is CASSHARGLAKNIQYF.

A few counts support this clonotype. The chain links TRBV6-1 to TRBJ1-5; D uncertain. Germline values: CDR1 MNHNS, CDR2 SASEGT. The CDR3 contains 14 residues. V was shortened by 5 bases and J by 3 bases, with 11 bases between the two germline ends. The CDR3, as DNA: TGTGCCAGCAGTAACCGGGCCATCAATCAGCCCCAGCATTTT. As protein: CASSNRAINQPQHF.

This clonotype was picked up a small number of times. This chain connects TRBV27 to TRBJ1-1; D unresolved. CDR3 size: 15 residues. Per germline, CDR1 MNHEY and CDR2 SMNVEV (reference sequence). With 5 bases removed from V and 0 bases from J, the gap between germline ends came to 13 bases. The CDR3 DNA is TGTGCCAGCAGTCCAAGACGGTTCATGAACACTGAAGCTTTCTTT. Amino acid sequence: CASSPRRFMNTEAFF.

This chain joins TRBV6-1 and TRBJ2-2, with 7 bases that match TRBD2. V shed 6 bases, J shed 5 bases, and the junction held 6 bases outside the gene matches. Germline V gives CDR1 MNHNS, CDR2 SASEGT. CDR3 length: 14 amino acids. As DNA, the CDR3 is TGTGCCAGCAGCATTATCGGGGGGACCGGGGAGCTGTTTTTT. It translates to CASSIIGGTGELFF.

This clonotype was recorded a few times. The chain uses TRBV7-8 and TRBJ1-1, with TRBD1 as a possible D gene (6 bases). Germline CDR1 is SGHVS and CDR2 is FQNEAQ. The CDR3 loop spans 16 amino acids. V lost 6 bases and J 1 base, leaving 18 bases between the germline ends. CDR3 loop: CASRNRTGIRNTEAFF. CDR3 sequence (DNA): TGTGCCAGCAGGAACCGAACAGGGATTCGGAACACTGAAGCTTTCTTT.

J is TRBJ2-2 and V is TRBV3-1, with a possible D match to TRBD2 (6 bases). CDR1 and CDR2 (germline): LGHDT, YNNKEL (reference sequence). V lost 4 bases and J 3 bases, leaving 9 bases between the germline ends. The CDR3 loop spans 14 amino acids. CDR3 coding DNA: TGTGCCAGCAGCCCCCGACTAGACACCGGGGAGCTGTTTTTT. Residues: CASSPRLDTGELFF.

This clonotype was recorded only once. V and J are TRBV15 and TRBJ1-4, with D maybe TRBD1 (5 bases). V was trimmed by 1 base and J by 5 bases, leaving 11 bases between them. From germline, CDR1 is LNHNV and CDR2 YYDKDF (reference sequence). This CDR3 is built from 15 residues. The CDR3 bases are TGTGCCACCAGCAGAGGAAGGGACGGGAATGAAAAACTGTTTTTT. Translated, it gives CATSRGRDGNEKLFF.

This sequence joins TRBV12-3 or TRBV12-4 and TRBJ2-3; 9 bases fit TRBD2. CDR3 size: 16 residues. J gave up 3 bases and V 3 bases, and 7 bases lay outside the gene matches. CDR3 region: CASSFGGGAGTDTQYF. CDR3 DNA: TGTGCCAGCAGTTTCGGCGGGGGGGCCGGTACAGATACGCAGTATTTT.

In its sample, this clonotype was seen a few times. The rearrangement links TRBV11-3 to TRBJ1-6; the D is unclear. Germline values: CDR1 SGHNT, CDR2 YENEEA. There are 13 residues in the CDR3. Trimming took 0 bases from V and 7 from J, leaving 4 bases between them. CDR3 in amino acids: CASSLEPNSPLHF. CDR3 in DNA: TGTGCCAGCAGCTTAGAACCGAATTCACCCCTCCACTTT.

J is TRBJ2-3 and V is TRBV11-3; 7 bases match TRBD1. This CDR3 has 17 amino acids. The V gene end was trimmed by 0 bases and the J gene end by 0 bases; junction bases not matched to a gene: 6. Germline V gene data show CDR1 as SGHNT and CDR2 as YENEEA. This CDR3 is CASSLEDGTASTDTQYF. The CDR3, as DNA: TGTGCCAGCAGCTTAGAAGATGGGACAGCTAGCACAGATACGCAGTATTTT.

This clonotype was counted between two and nine times. The CDR3 here is CASSKSLGQGSYNSPLHF. CDR3 bases: TGTGCCAGCAGTAAAAGCCTAGGACAGGGGAGCTATAATTCACCCCTCCACTTT. The chain has TRBV6-1 and TRBJ1-6, with 9 nucleotides matching TRBD1. Looked up from germline, CDR1 is MNHNS and CDR2 is SASEGT. The CDR3 consists of 18 residues. V dropped 5 bases and J dropped 3; count of bases not matched to a gene: 11.

The J gene is TRBJ2-3, the V gene TRBV12-3 or TRBV12-4; the match to TRBD2 covers 16 bases. This CDR3 has 19 residues. V trimming: 6 bases; J trimming: 2 bases; junction bases outside the gene matches: 11. For the CDR3, the DNA is TGTGCCAGCAGCTCCGGGACTAGCGGGGGGGAACGTTACACAGATACGCAGTATTTT. Amino acid sequence: CASSSGTSGGERYTDTQYF.

This chain links TRBV19 with TRBJ2-2, with D tentatively TRBD1 or TRBD2 (5 bases each). In germline, CDR1 is LNHDA, CDR2 SQIVND (reference sequence). The V and J ends lost 3 bases and 5 bases respectively, with 19 bases between them. The CDR3 runs 17 residues. The CDR3 DNA reads as TGTGCCAGTAGTATCCCGGGACGTAGAGGGTGGACCGGGGAGCTGTTTTTT. Protein product: CASSIPGRRGWTGELFF.

The V and J genes are TRBV7-9 and TRBJ2-1; no firm D call. CDR1 is SEHNR and CDR2 is FQNEAQ in the germline V gene (reference sequence). Trimming took off 8 bases at V and 6 bases at J, with 17 bases between the two ends. The CDR3 totals 14 residues. CDR3 coding DNA: TGTGCCAGCGAATATCCGGACCTTTTCAATGAGCAGTTCTTC. As protein: CASEYPDLFNEQFF.

This clonotype appeared a few times. J is TRBJ2-3 and V is TRBV20-1; 11 bases map to TRBD1. CDR1 and CDR2 from the germline V gene are DFQATT and SNEGSKA (reference sequence). Trimming at V came to 3 bases and at J to 3 bases, leaving 11 bases not matched to a gene. This CDR3 comprises 17 residues. The CDR3 is CSASSSGQGVRTDTQYF. The DNA for the CDR3 is TGCAGTGCTAGTTCGTCGGGACAGGGGGTCCGGACAGATACGCAGTATTTT.

This clonotype has a handful of counts. The chain carries TRBV24-1 and TRBJ2-3, with 9 bases matching TRBD2. V lost 7 bases to trimming and J lost 2 bases; unmatched junction nucleotides: 6. Germline-derived CDR1 and CDR2 are KGHDR and SFDVKD. The CDR3 is 15 amino acids. The CDR3 DNA reads as TGTGCCACCAGGAGCGGGGGGACACCCACAGATACGCAGTATTTT. It codes for CATRSGGTPTDTQYF.

This clonotype was counted only a few times. This chain connects TRBV2 to TRBJ1-6, with D hard to call. This CDR3 is 16 amino acids long. Trimming removed 1 base at V and 0 bases at J, with 7 bases between. Germline V lookup: CDR1 SNHLY, CDR2 FYNNEI. This CDR3 reads CASSEDRSSYNSPLHF. The CDR3 DNA is TGTGCCAGCAGTGAAGATAGGAGCTCCTATAATTCACCCCTCCACTTT. Full variable domain (remainder filled in from reference TRBV2 and TRBJ1-6): EPEVTQTPSHQVTQMGQEVILRCVPISNHLYFYWYRQILGQKVEFLVSFYNNEISEKSEIFDDQFSVERPDGSNFTLKIRSTKLEDSAMYFCASSEDRSSYNSPLHFGNGTRLTVT.

The chain carries TRBV27 and TRBJ2-2, with D maybe TRBD1 (6 bases). Germline V gives CDR1 MNHEY, CDR2 SMNVEV (reference sequence). Trimming pared 7 bases from V and 1 base from J, leaving 13 bases between. This CDR3 is built from 15 residues. CDR3 bases: TGTGCCAGCACCAATCCGGGACAGAACACCGGGGAGCTGTTTTTT. It codes for CASTNPGQNTGELFF.

This clonotype was observed a handful of times. The rearrangement joins TRBV30 to TRBJ2-5; the D gene could be TRBD1 or TRBD2 (5 bases each). The CDR3 runs to 13 residues. The V gene's germline CDR1 is GTSNPN and CDR2 SVGIG (reference sequence). V lost 4 bases and J lost 2, with 11 bases in between. CDR3 DNA sequence: TGTGCCTGGACCGGGACGAATCAAGAGACCCAGTACTTC. Translation: CAWTGTNQETQYF.